The source of this T cell receptor beta chain is a study of shared clonotypes between healthy human individuals. At the deep level, the assay was run. TCRdb's table, derived via immunoSEQ multiplex PCR, lists solely in-frame clones and lacks some. Of under 2.5 million clones detected, 85% to 95% appear once; the ten largest clones hold about 0.36%. About this clone itself: Its target is not known.

V gave up 1 base and J gave up 3 bases, with 10 bases separating them. The CDR3 has 14 residues. The V gene's germline CDR1 is MNHNS and CDR2 SASEGT. Study-level points and caveats: In general, naive subsets displayed greater estimated richness than memory subsets did. Clonotypes which were not shared had lower generation probabilities than clonotypes that all four donors shared.

V and J are TRBV6-1 and TRBJ2-7; weak D call: TRBD1 (7 bases). This sequence was found in a young man in good health. Some clones in this sample may be carry-over from other donors' samples. Sequencing was done on a sample of naive CD4+ T cells from PBMCs. Subset defined: CD45RA+ positively selected. Here the CDR3 DNA reads TGTGCCAGCAGTGAAGGACAGGGAGGCTACGAGCAGTACTTC. Translation gives CASSEGQGGYEQYF.